This T cell receptor beta chain was found in a study of T cells in Graves' hyperthyroidism and ophthalmopathy. There were TCR beta CDR3 regions amplified from RNA transcripts. HTBI primers were the set used in a first-round RT-PCR of the TCR CDR3. Each CDR3 protein gets one entry after TCRdb re-called the multiplex PCR reads with MiXCR. The sample contains 400,000 to 600,000 distinct CDR3 sequences, roughly 20% of which appear only once. In its sample, this clonotype was seen many times. This TCR was sampled from a young man with Graves' hyperthyroidism. The sequenced sample consisted of blood.

In nucleotides, the CDR3 is TGTGCCAGCAGCTTCAACAGGGATGCCTACGAGCAGTACTTC. It translates to CASSFNRDAYEQYF. The chain has TRBV11-2 and TRBJ2-7; D is possibly TRBD1 (6 bases). Germline CDR1 reads SGHAT; CDR2 reads FQNNGV. The CDR3 runs 14 residues. The V end was cut by 3 bases, the J end by 2 bases, with 11 bases between.